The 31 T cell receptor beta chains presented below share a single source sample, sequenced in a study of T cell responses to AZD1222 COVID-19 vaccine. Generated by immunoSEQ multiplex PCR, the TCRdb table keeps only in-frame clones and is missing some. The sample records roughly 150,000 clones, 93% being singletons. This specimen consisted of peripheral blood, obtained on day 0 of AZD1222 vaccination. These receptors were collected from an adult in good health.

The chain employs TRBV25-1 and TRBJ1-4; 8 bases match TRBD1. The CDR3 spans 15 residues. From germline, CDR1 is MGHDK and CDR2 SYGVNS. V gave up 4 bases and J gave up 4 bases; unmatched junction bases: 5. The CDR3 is CASSAYRGFNEKLFF. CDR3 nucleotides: TGTGCCAGCAGTGCCTACAGGGGGTTTAATGAAAAACTGTTTTTT.

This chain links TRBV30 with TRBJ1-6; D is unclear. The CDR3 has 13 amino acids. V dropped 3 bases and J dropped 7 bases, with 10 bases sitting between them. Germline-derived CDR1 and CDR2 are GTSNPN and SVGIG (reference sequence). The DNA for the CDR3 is TGTGCCTGGAGGGTCCGACTGAATTCACCCCTCCACTTT. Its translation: CAWRVRLNSPLHF.

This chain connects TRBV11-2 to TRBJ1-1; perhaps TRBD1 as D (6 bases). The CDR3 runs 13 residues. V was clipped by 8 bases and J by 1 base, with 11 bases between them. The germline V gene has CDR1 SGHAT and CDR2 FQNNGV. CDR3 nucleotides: TGTGCCAGCTGGGGGGCAAGGAACACTGAAGCTTTCTTT. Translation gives CASWGARNTEAFF.

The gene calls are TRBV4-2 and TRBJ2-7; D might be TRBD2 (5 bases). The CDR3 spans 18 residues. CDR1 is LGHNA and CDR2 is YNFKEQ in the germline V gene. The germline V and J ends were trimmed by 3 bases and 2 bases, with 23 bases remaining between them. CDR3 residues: CASSHHGRMGGPAYEQYF. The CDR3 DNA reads TGTGCCAGCAGCCACCATGGTAGGATGGGCGGGCCAGCCTACGAGCAGTACTTC.

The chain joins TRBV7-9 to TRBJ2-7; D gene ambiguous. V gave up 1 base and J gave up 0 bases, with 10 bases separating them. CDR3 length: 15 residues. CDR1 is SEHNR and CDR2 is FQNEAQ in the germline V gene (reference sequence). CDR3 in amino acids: CASSLDYLGSYEQYF. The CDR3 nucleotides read TGTGCCAGCAGCTTAGATTATTTGGGCTCCTACGAGCAGTACTTC.

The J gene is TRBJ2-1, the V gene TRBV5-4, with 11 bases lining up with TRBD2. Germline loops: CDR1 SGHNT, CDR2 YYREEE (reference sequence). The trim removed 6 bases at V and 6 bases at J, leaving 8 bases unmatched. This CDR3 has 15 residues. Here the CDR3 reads CASTKLAGVFNEQFF. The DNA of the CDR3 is TGTGCCAGCACCAAACTAGCGGGAGTATTCAATGAGCAGTTCTTC. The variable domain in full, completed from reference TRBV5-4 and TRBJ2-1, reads ETGVTQSPTHLIKTRGQQVTLRCSSQSGHNTVSWYQQALGQGPQFIFQYYREEENGRGNFPPRFSGLQFPNYSSELNVNALELDDSALYLCASTKLAGVFNEQFFGPGTRLTVL.

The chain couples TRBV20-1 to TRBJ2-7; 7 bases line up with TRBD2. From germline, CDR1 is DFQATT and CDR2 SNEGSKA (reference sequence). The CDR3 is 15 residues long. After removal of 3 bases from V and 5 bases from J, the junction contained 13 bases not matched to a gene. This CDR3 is CSASGTRESRDEQYF. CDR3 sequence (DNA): TGCAGTGCTAGTGGCACGCGGGAGTCCCGCGACGAGCAGTACTTC.

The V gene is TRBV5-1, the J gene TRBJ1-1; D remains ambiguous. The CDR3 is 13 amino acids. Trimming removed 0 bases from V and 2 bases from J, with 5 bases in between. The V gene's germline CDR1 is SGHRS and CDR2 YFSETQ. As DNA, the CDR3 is TGCGCCAGCAGCTTGGGACTTAACACTGAAGCTTTCTTT. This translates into CASSLGLNTEAFF.

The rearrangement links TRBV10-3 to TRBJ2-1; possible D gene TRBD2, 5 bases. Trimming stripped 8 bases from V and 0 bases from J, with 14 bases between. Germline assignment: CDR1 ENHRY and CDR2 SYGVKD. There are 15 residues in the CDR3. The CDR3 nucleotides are TGTGCCATCCGGGTCGGGGTATCCTCCTACAATGAGCAGTTCTTC. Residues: CAIRVGVSSYNEQFF.

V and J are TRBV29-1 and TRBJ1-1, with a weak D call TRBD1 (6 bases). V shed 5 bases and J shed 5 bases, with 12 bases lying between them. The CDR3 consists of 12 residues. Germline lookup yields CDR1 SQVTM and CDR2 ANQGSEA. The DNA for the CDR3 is TGCAGCGTTAAACACAGGGATACTGAAGCTTTCTTT. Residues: CSVKHRDTEAFF.

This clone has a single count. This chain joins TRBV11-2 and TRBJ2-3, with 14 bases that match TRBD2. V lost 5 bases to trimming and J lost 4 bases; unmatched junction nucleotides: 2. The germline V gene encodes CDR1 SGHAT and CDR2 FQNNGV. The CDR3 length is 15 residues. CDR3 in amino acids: CASSGTSGSADTQYF. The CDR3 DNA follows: TGTGCCAGCAGCGGGACTAGCGGGAGTGCAGATACGCAGTATTTT.

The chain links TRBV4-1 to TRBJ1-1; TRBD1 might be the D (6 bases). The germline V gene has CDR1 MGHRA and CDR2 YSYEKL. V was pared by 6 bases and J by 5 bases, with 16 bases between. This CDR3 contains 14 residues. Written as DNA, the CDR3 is TGCGCCAGCAGGTCCAGGGGCCTCGGTACTGAAGCTTTCTTT. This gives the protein CASRSRGLGTEAFF.

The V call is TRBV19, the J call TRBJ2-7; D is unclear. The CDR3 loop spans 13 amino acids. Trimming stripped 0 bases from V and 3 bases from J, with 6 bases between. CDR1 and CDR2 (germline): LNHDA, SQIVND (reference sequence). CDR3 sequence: CASSIDGHYEQYF. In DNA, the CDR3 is TGTGCCAGTAGTATAGATGGCCACTACGAGCAGTACTTC.

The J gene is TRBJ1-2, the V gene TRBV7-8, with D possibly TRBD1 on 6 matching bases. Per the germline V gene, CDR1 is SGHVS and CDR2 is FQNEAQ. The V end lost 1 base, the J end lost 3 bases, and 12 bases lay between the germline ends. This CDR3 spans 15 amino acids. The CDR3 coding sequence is TGTGCCAGCAGCTTAGTCGCGGGGGGCGACTATGGCTACACCTTC. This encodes CASSLVAGGDYGYTF.

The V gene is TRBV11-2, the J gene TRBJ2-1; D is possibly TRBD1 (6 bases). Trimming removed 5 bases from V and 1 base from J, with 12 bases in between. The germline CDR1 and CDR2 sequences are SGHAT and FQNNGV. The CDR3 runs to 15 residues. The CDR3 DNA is TGTGCCAGCAGCATTAACCAGGGGTCCTACAATGAGCAGTTCTTC. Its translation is CASSINQGSYNEQFF.

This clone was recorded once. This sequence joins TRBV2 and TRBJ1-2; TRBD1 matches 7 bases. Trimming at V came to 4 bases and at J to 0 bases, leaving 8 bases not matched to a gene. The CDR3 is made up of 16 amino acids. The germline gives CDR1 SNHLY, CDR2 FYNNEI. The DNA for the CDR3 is TGTGCCAGCAGTGGGGACAGAGAGAGGGCTAACTATGGCTACACCTTC. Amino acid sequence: CASSGDRERANYGYTF.

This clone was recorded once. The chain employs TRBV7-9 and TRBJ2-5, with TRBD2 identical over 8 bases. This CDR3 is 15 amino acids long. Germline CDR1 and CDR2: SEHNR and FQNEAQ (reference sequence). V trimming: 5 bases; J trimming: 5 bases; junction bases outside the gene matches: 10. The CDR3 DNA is TGTGCCAGCAGCCGCAGCCGACTAGCGTGGGAGACCCAGTACTTC. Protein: CASSRSRLAWETQYF.

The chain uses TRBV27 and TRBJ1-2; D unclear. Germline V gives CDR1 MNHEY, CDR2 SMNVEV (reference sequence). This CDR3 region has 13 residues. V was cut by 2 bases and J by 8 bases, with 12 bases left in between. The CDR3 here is CASSLIWVEGYTF. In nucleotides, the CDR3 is TGTGCCAGCAGTTTAATCTGGGTAGAAGGCTACACCTTC.

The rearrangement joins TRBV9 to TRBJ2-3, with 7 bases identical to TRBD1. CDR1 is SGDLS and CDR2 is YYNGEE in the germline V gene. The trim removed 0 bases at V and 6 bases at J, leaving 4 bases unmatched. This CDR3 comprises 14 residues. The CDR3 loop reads CASSVETGLDTQYF. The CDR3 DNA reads TGTGCCAGCAGCGTAGAGACAGGGCTCGATACGCAGTATTTT.

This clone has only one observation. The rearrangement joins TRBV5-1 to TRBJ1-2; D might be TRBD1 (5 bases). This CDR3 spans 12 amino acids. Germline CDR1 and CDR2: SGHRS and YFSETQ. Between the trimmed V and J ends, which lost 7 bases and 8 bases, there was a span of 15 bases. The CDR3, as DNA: TGCGCCAGCGGAGAGGGGTATTACGGCTACACCTTC. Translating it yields CASGEGYYGYTF.

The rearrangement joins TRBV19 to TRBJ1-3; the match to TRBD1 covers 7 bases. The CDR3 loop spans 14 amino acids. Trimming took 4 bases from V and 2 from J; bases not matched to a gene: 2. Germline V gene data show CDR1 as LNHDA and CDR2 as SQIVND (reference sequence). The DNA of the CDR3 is TGTGCCAGTAGTACCGGACAGGCTGGAAACACCATATATTTT. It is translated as CASSTGQAGNTIYF.

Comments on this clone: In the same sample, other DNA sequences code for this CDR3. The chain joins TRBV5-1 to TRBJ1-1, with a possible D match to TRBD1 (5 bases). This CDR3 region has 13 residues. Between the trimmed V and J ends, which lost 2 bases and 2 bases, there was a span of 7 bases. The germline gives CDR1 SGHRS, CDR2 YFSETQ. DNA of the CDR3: TGCGCCAGCAGCTTTGACAGAAACACTGAAGCTTTCTTT. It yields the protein CASSFDRNTEAFF.

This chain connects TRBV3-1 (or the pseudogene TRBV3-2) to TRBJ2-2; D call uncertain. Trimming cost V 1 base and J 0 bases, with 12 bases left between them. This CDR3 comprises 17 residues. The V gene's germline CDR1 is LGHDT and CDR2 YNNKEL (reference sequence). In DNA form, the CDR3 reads TGTGCCAGCAGCCAAGCGGGCAGACGCGCGAACACCGGGGAGCTGTTTTTT. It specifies CASSQAGRRANTGELFF.

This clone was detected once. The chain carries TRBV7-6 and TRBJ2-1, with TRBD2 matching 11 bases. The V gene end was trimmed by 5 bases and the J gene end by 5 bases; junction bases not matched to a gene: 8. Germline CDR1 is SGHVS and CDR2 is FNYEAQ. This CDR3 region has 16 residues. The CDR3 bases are TGTGCCAGCAGCCCCTATAGCGGGAGGGCAAACAATGAGCAGTTCTTC. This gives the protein CASSPYSGRANNEQFF.

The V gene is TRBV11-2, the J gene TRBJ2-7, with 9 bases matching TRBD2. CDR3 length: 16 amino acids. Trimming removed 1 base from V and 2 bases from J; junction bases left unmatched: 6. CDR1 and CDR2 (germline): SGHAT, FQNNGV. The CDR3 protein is CASSLVSTSGPYEQYF. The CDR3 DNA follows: TGTGCCAGCAGCTTAGTCTCGACTAGCGGTCCCTACGAGCAGTACTTC.

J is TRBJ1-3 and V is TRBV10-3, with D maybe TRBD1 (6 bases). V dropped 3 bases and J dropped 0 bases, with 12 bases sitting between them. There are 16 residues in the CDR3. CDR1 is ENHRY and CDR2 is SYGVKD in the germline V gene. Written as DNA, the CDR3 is TGTGCCATCAGTGACACAGGGATCAGCTCTGGAAACACCATATATTTT. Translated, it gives CAISDTGISSGNTIYF.

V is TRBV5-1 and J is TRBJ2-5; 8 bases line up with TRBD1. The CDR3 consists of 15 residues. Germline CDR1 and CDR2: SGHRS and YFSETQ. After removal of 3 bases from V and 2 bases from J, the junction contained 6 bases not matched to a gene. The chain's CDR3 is CASSSTGAGQETQYF. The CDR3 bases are TGCGCCAGCAGCTCGACAGGGGCTGGGCAAGAGACCCAGTACTTC. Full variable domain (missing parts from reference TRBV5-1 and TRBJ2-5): KAGVTQTPRYLIKTRGQQVTLSCSPISGHRSVSWYQQTPGQGLQFLFEYFSETQRNKGNFPGRFSGRQFSNSRSEMNVSTLELGDSALYLCASSSTGAGQETQYFGPGTRLLVL.

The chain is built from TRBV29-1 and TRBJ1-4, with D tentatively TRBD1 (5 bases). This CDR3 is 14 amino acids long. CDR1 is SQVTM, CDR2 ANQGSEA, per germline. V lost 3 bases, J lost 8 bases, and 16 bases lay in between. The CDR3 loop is CSVDTGADGEKLFF. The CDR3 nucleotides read TGCAGCGTTGACACCGGGGCCGATGGGGAAAAACTGTTTTTT.

CDR3 nucleotides: TGTGCCAGCAGCCTGAAAGCGGGAAACGAGCAGTACTTC. It encodes CASSLKAGNEQYF. This chain links TRBV12-3 or TRBV12-4 with TRBJ2-7; 7 bases are shared with TRBD2. There are 13 residues in the CDR3. With 6 bases clipped from V and 5 bases from J, the junction kept 7 bases outside the gene matches.

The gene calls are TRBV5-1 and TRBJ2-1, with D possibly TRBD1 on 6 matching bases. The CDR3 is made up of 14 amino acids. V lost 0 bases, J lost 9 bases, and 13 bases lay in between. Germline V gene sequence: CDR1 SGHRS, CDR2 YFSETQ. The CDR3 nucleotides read TGCGCCAGCAGCTTGGATCCAGGGGCTGTTGAGCAGTTCTTC. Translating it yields CASSLDPGAVEQFF.

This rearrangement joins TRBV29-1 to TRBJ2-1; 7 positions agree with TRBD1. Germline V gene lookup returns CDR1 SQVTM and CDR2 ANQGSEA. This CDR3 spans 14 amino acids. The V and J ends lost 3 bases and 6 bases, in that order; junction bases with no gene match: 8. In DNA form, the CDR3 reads TGCAGCGTTGATAAATACAGGGGCGCCAATGAGCAGTTCTTC. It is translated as CSVDKYRGANEQFF.